The 21 T cell receptor beta chains below come from one sample, sequenced in a study of T-cell memory formation after mild COVID-19. TCRdb passed the 5' RACE reads through MiXCR, listing each CDR3 protein once. Of approximately 570,000 distinct CDR3 sequences detected, about a sixth appear once; the ten largest clones hold around 12%. Sequenced sample: PBMCs or a T cell subset sorted from them (not recorded which). All receptors derive from an adult woman who had mild COVID-19 (a few samples of this study predate the infection). Cell type and time point are not known.

The chain recombines TRBV5-1 with TRBJ2-7; D gene ambiguous. V lost 0 bases and J 0 bases, leaving 10 bases between the germline ends. This CDR3 comprises 15 residues. CDR1 is SGHRS, CDR2 YFSETQ, per germline. This chain's CDR3 is CASSLGHKDSYEQYF. The CDR3 bases are TGCGCCAGCAGCTTGGGTCACAAGGACTCCTACGAGCAGTACTTC.

This clonotype showed up many times. The V call is TRBV5-1, the J call TRBJ2-7; D unresolved. Germline CDR1 is SGHRS and CDR2 is YFSETQ. This CDR3 is built from 13 residues. The V gene lost 0 bases and the J gene lost 3 bases, with 7 bases spanning the gap. CDR3 sequence: CASSLEWDYEQYF. The CDR3 DNA reads TGCGCCAGCAGCTTGGAGTGGGACTACGAGCAGTACTTC.

The gene calls are TRBV5-6 and TRBJ2-1, with TRBD2 matching 14 bases. CDR3 length: 19 residues. The J segment lost 2 bases and the V segment lost 4 bases, leaving 11 bases of the junction unmatched. Germline values: CDR1 SGHDT, CDR2 YYEEEE. For the CDR3, the DNA is TGTGCCAGCAGCCGGGGGACTAGCGGGAGAAACGGCGCCTACAATGAGCAGTTCTTC. It encodes CASSRGTSGRNGAYNEQFF. Complete variable domain (other parts from reference TRBV5-6 and TRBJ2-1): DAGVTQSPTHLIKTRGQQVTLRCSPKSGHDTVSWYQQALGQGPQFIFQYYEEEERQRGNFPDRFSGHQFPNYSSELNVNALLLGDSALYLCASSRGTSGRNGAYNEQFFGPGTRLTVL.

This clonotype has just a few counts. V usage is TRBV24-1 and J usage is TRBJ2-3; TRBD1 matches at 8 bases. Per the germline V gene, CDR1 is KGHDR and CDR2 is SFDVKD. This CDR3 is built from 17 residues. The junction had 11 bases not matched to a gene; V was cut back by 3 bases and J by 4 bases. The CDR3: CATSDPHGTGAADTQYF. The CDR3 DNA follows: TGTGCCACCAGTGATCCCCATGGGACAGGCGCCGCAGATACGCAGTATTTT.

This chain joins TRBV12-3 or TRBV12-4 and TRBJ2-2; 7 nucleotides line up with TRBD1. V dropped 5 bases and J dropped 6; count of bases not matched to a gene: 6. The CDR3 length is 14 residues. CDR3 coding DNA: TGTGCCAGCAGTCCCCGACAGGGACCCGGGGAGCTGTTTTTT. The encoded protein is CASSPRQGPGELFF.

This rearrangement joins TRBV15 to TRBJ2-1, with 9 nucleotides matching TRBD2. After removal of 1 base from V and 3 bases from J, the junction contained 1 base not matched to a gene. CDR3 size: 15 residues. CDR1 LNHNV and CDR2 YYDKDF come from the germline V gene (reference sequence). CDR3 residues: CATSRVSGGYNEQFF. The CDR3 region has the DNA TGTGCCACCAGCAGAGTTAGCGGGGGCTACAATGAGCAGTTCTTC.

The V call is TRBV6-5, the J call TRBJ2-5; D gene uncertain. Germline V lookup: CDR1 MNHEY, CDR2 SVGAGI. The length of the CDR3 is 12 residues. Trimming stripped 6 bases from V and 4 bases from J, with 9 bases between. CDR3 protein: CASRSGGETQYF. The CDR3 region has the DNA TGTGCCAGCAGATCCGGCGGAGAGACCCAGTACTTC.

This clonotype showed up just a few times. This chain joins TRBV6-6 and TRBJ2-7; TRBD2 agrees at 10 bases. The germline CDR1 and CDR2 sequences are MNHNY and SVGAGI (reference sequence). The CDR3 consists of 14 residues. The trim removed 5 bases at V and 6 bases at J, leaving 7 bases unmatched. CDR3 loop: CASSPSGSRIEQYF. The CDR3 DNA sequence: TGTGCCAGCAGTCCTAGCGGGAGCCGGATCGAGCAGTACTTC.

The V call is TRBV7-9, the J call TRBJ1-2; 7 nucleotides match TRBD1. CDR1 is SEHNR and CDR2 is FQNEAQ in the germline V gene (reference sequence). The CDR3 runs 14 residues. V was pared by 6 bases and J by 6 bases, with 10 bases of the junction left unmatched. The CDR3 DNA sequence: TGTGCCAGCAGATCGGGACAGAGCCCAGATGGCTACACCTTC. Encoded protein: CASRSGQSPDGYTF.

This clonotype was recorded only once. The chain carries TRBV29-1 and TRBJ1-1, with D possibly being TRBD1 (6 bases). In germline, CDR1 is SQVTM, CDR2 ANQGSEA. The CDR3 is 13 amino acids. The V and J ends lost 5 bases and 1 base respectively, with 11 bases between them. The CDR3 DNA follows: TGCAGCGTTACGGGACATTCGAACACTGAAGCTTTCTTT. It specifies CSVTGHSNTEAFF.

The chain combines TRBV12-3 or TRBV12-4 with TRBJ2-1, with 8 nucleotides matching TRBD2. The CDR3 is made up of 16 amino acids. The J segment lost 2 bases and the V segment lost 8 bases, leaving 11 bases of the junction unmatched. The CDR3 region has the DNA TGTGCCAGCCTCTTCGTCGGGGGGGGCCCCTACAATGAGCAGTTCTTC. Amino acids: CASLFVGGGPYNEQFF.

The chain has TRBV20-1 and TRBJ2-3; 8 bases are shared with TRBD2. With V trimmed by 5 bases and J by 4 bases, 14 bases remained unmatched. The CDR3 is made up of 16 amino acids. Germline V lookup: CDR1 DFQATT, CDR2 SNEGSKA (reference sequence). CDR3 sequence reads: CSAGDSAGVRADTQYF. CDR3 sequence (DNA): TGCAGTGCTGGCGACTCAGCGGGAGTCCGGGCAGATACGCAGTATTTT.

The J gene is TRBJ1-1, the V gene TRBV5-1; TRBD1 might be the D (5 bases). This CDR3 spans 12 amino acids. Germline CDR1 SGHRS, CDR2 YFSETQ. V lost 7 bases to trimming and J lost 0 bases, with 7 bases between them. This chain's CDR3 is CASGHLNTEAFF. In nucleotides, the CDR3 is TGCGCCAGCGGACACCTGAACACTGAAGCTTTCTTT.

This clonotype has a handful of counts. J is TRBJ1-5 and V is TRBV24-1, with D hard to call. This CDR3 has 12 amino acids. Germline CDR1 KGHDR, CDR2 SFDVKD. V lost 10 bases, J lost 4 bases, and 10 bases lay in between. CDR3 coding DNA: TGTGCCACTCAAGGTCCTAATCAGCCCCAGCATTTT. Residues: CATQGPNQPQHF.

The rearrangement uses TRBV6-4 and TRBJ2-1, with 11 bases identical to TRBD2. The trim removed 6 bases at V and 6 bases at J, leaving 7 bases unmatched. CDR3 length equals 15 residues. The V gene's germline CDR1 is MRHNA and CDR2 SNTAGT. The CDR3 here is CASSDIAGGPNEQFF. The CDR3 DNA reads as TGTGCCAGCAGCGACATAGCGGGAGGGCCCAATGAGCAGTTCTTC.

Only a few counts were recorded for this clonotype. The gene calls are TRBV4-1 and TRBJ1-5; 7 bases map to TRBD1. The CDR3 runs 15 residues. CDR1 MGHRA and CDR2 YSYEKL come from the germline V gene. The V and J ends lost 5 bases and 4 bases, in that order; junction bases with no gene match: 8. The CDR3 DNA sequence: TGCGCCAGCAGCTCCCAGGGACAGAAAAATCAGCCCCAGCATTTT. Translating gives CASSSQGQKNQPQHF.

This clonotype was found a few times. The V and J genes are TRBV7-9 and TRBJ1-2; TRBD1 matches at 8 bases. Germline V CDR1 and CDR2: SEHNR, FQNEAQ (reference sequence). This CDR3 comprises 17 residues. J gave up 6 bases and V 0 bases, and 12 bases lay outside the gene matches. CDR3 DNA: TGTGCCAGCAGCTTAGCGCGGAGCAGGGGGCGTGGGGATGGCTACACCTTC. This codes for CASSLARSRGRGDGYTF.

The rearrangement joins TRBV10-3 to TRBJ2-5; D is uncertain. V lost 3 bases to trimming and J lost 2 bases, with 10 bases between them. The germline CDR1 and CDR2 sequences are ENHRY and SYGVKD. The CDR3 extends over 14 amino acids. CDR3 sequence reads: CAISDLAVQETQYF. The CDR3 DNA reads as TGTGCCATCAGTGATCTGGCGGTTCAAGAGACCCAGTACTTC.

The rearrangement links TRBV20-1 to TRBJ2-3, with a possible D match to TRBD2 (6 bases). V was trimmed by 6 bases and J by 7 bases, leaving 23 bases between them. The germline V gene encodes CDR1 DFQATT and CDR2 SNEGSKA (reference sequence). The CDR3 contains 15 residues. The CDR3 region has the DNA TGCAGTGCCCGCGGGGCGGGACCAAACACCTATACGCAGTATTTT. This encodes CSARGAGPNTYTQYF.

The V call is TRBV15, the J call TRBJ2-1, with 8 nucleotides matching TRBD1. V lost 4 bases to trimming and J lost 4 bases; unmatched junction nucleotides: 6. Germline V gene sequence: CDR1 LNHNV, CDR2 YYDKDF (reference sequence). This CDR3 has 15 amino acids. The CDR3 DNA reads TGTGCCACCAGCATCAGTGACAGGGGATACAATGAGCAGTTCTTC. Translating it yields CATSISDRGYNEQFF.

The genes are TRBV21-1 and TRBJ2-1. TRBV21-1 is annotated as a pseudogene. The CDR3 totals 10 residues. CDR3 protein: CARDSNEQFF. The CDR3 coding sequence is TGTGCCAGAGACTCTAATGAGCAGTTCTTC.